Listed below are T cell receptor beta chains from one sample, sequenced in a study of T-cell memory formation after mild COVID-19. From the 5' RACE reads, TCRdb called clonotypes with MiXCR, one entry per CDR3 protein. This sample has 500,000 to 650,000 distinct CDR3 sequences, with roughly 22% found just once. Sequencing was performed on PBMCs or a T cell subset sorted from them (not recorded which). The receptor source for this set is an adult woman who had mild COVID-19 (a few samples of this study predate the infection). Cell type and time point are not known. CDR3s include the opening cysteine and the closing phenylalanine or tryptophan. The D gene is left open where the match is weak. The size field is filled for only some rows; it gives once, few, many or a size class.

TRBD1	TRBJ2-7	TRBV5-1	.	CASSAPRGTGHYEQYF	TGCGCCAGCAGCGCACCCCGGGGGACAGGTCACTACGAGCAGTACTTC
TRBD1	TRBJ2-2	TRBV29-1	.	CSVEWDRANTGELFF	TGCAGCGTTGAATGGGACAGGGCTAACACCGGGGAGCTGTTTTTT
TRBD1	TRBJ2-5	TRBV27	.	CASRSAGTGGETQYF	TGTGCCAGCAGATCCGCCGGGACAGGGGGCGAGACCCAGTACTTC
.	TRBJ1-6	TRBV7-9	few	CASSLSSYNSPLHF	TGTGCCAGCAGTTTAAGTTCCTATAATTCACCCCTCCACTTT
TRBD2	TRBJ2-5	TRBV25-1	.	CASGPTSGGVGETQYF	TGTGCCAGCGGACCGACTAGCGGGGGAGTGGGGGAGACCCAGTACTTC
TRBD2	TRBJ2-3	TRBV24-1	few	CATSDLTLAGGTDTQYF	TGTGCCACCAGTGATTTGACTCTAGCGGGAGGCACAGATACGCAGTATTTT
.	TRBJ2-1	TRBV12-3/TRBV12-4	few	CASSLPHNEQFF	TGTGCCAGCAGTTTACCCCACAATGAGCAGTTCTTC
.	TRBJ1-2	TRBV12-3/TRBV12-4	.	CASSTGQEFGYTF	TGTGCCAGCAGTACCGGACAAGAGTTTGGCTACACCTTC
.	TRBJ1-3	TRBV24-1	few	CATSDTGLSGNTIYF	TGTGCCACCAGTGACACGGGCCTCTCTGGAAACACCATATATTTT
TRBD2	TRBJ2-1	TRBV7-2	.	CASSPGELAGGSEQFF	TGTGCCAGCAGCCCTGGGGAGCTAGCGGGAGGCAGTGAGCAGTTCTTC